The 21 T cell receptor beta chains presented below share a single source sample, sequenced in a study of technical replicates of blood from several donors. Clones were read by immunoSEQ multiplex PCR, and TCRdb kept only the in-frame ones, dropping some. The sample carries over 85,000 clones, approximately 94% recorded once. The sample taken for sequencing was T cells isolated from PBMCs. These receptors were taken from a human donor in good health.

The CDR3 region is CATSRGGGDGYTF. The CDR3 nucleotides are TGTGCCACCAGCAGAGGGGGAGGAGATGGCTACACCTTC. The chain carries TRBV15 and TRBJ1-2; no clear D. The V gene lost 1 base and the J gene lost 6 bases, with 9 bases spanning the gap. CDR1 is LNHNV and CDR2 is YYDKDF in the germline V gene (reference sequence). The CDR3 is 13 amino acids.

As DNA, the CDR3 is TGTGCCAGCAGCTTATCGGCTTCAGGGGAAGCTTTCTTT. It encodes CASSLSASGEAFF. The chain is built from TRBV5-4 and TRBJ1-1; TRBD1 is a possible D gene (5 bases). Trimming pared 2 bases from V and 8 bases from J, leaving 13 bases between. CDR3 length: 13 amino acids. Germline CDR1 reads SGHNT; CDR2 reads YYREEE (reference sequence).

The chain is built from TRBV27 and TRBJ2-5, with 11 bases lining up with TRBD1. Germline V CDR1 and CDR2: MNHEY, SMNVEV (reference sequence). The CDR3 spans 16 residues. With 2 bases clipped from V and 5 bases from J, the junction kept 7 bases outside the gene matches. The CDR3, as DNA: TGTGCCAGCAGTTTAAGTGGACAGGGGGCGCGGGAGACCCAGTACTTC. As protein: CASSLSGQGARETQYF.

The V call is TRBV20-1, the J call TRBJ2-7; weak D call: TRBD2 (5 bases). CDR1 and CDR2 (germline): DFQATT, SNEGSKA (reference sequence). The CDR3 is 11 amino acids. The V end was cut by 4 bases, the J end by 6 bases, with 10 bases between. DNA for the CDR3: TGCAGTGCTATAGGGAGCCGCGAGCAGTACTTC. Its protein is CSAIGSREQYF.

The chain has TRBV6-1 and TRBJ1-4; no definite D call. The CDR3 has 12 residues. Germline values: CDR1 MNHNS, CDR2 SASEGT. V was pared by 5 bases and J by 5 bases, with 6 bases between. The CDR3 is CASSPSNEKLFF. The CDR3 DNA is TGTGCCAGCAGTCCCTCGAATGAAAAACTGTTTTTT.

This clone was observed a single time. The chain links TRBV6-5 to TRBJ2-1; D perhaps matches TRBD1 (6 bases). This CDR3 has 15 amino acids. Trimming took off 7 bases at V and 10 bases at J, with 23 bases between the two ends. Germline CDR1 is MNHEY and CDR2 is SVGAGI. CDR3 protein: CASTPEGDPYSEQFF. For the CDR3, the DNA is TGTGCCAGCACCCCCGAGGGGGATCCGTACTCAGAGCAGTTCTTC.

The table lists this clone with a few counts. The rearrangement joins TRBV4-1 to TRBJ1-5; D is perhaps TRBD1 (5 bases). Trimming removed 2 bases from V and 4 bases from J, with 9 bases in between. This CDR3 comprises 14 residues. CDR1 is MGHRA, CDR2 YSYEKL, per germline. CDR3: CASSQIGGNQPQHF. CDR3 in DNA: TGCGCCAGCAGCCAAATTGGGGGGAATCAGCCCCAGCATTTT.

The chain joins TRBV27 to TRBJ2-3; 13 bases fit TRBD2. After removal of 5 bases from V and 3 bases from J, the junction contained 8 bases not matched to a gene. In germline, CDR1 is MNHEY, CDR2 SMNVEV (reference sequence). The CDR3 totals 17 residues. The chain's CDR3 is CASSLPGLAGRTDTQYF. CDR3 DNA sequence: TGTGCCAGCAGTCTGCCGGGACTAGCGGGAAGGACAGATACGCAGTATTTT.

The chain recombines TRBV4-1 with TRBJ2-2, with 7 bases lining up with TRBD1. The trim removed 2 bases at V and 2 bases at J, leaving 2 bases unmatched. This CDR3 comprises 15 residues. Germline CDR1 MGHRA, CDR2 YSYEKL. Written as DNA, the CDR3 is TGCGCCAGCAGCCAACGGGACAGCAACACCGGGGAGCTGTTTTTT. It specifies CASSQRDSNTGELFF.

The count of this clone is one. The chain is built from TRBV18 and TRBJ1-1; D call uncertain. Per the germline V gene, CDR1 is KGHSH and CDR2 is LQKENI. The CDR3 totals 14 residues. Trimming took off 3 bases at V and 0 bases at J, with 8 bases between the two ends. Here the CDR3 DNA reads TGTGCCAGCTCACCCCCGGCGGTGAACACTGAAGCTTTCTTT. Its translation is CASSPPAVNTEAFF.

Written as DNA, the CDR3 is TGTGCCAGCAGGGACGGGAGTATCCACGAGCAGTACTTC. Amino acids: CASRDGSIHEQYF. The J gene is TRBJ2-7, the V gene TRBV6-1, with a weak D call TRBD2 (6 bases). V was pared by 6 bases and J by 5 bases, with 14 bases between. Germline loops: CDR1 MNHNS, CDR2 SASEGT. CDR3 length equals 13 residues.

The chain is built from TRBV28 and TRBJ1-1; no clear D. The ends were cut back, 6 bases at V and 1 base at J, with 9 bases in the middle. The CDR3 contains 13 residues. Germline V gene sequence: CDR1 MDHEN, CDR2 SYDVKM. DNA of the CDR3: TGTGCCAGCAGCTCCTATAGGAACACTGAAGCTTTCTTT. Its translation: CASSSYRNTEAFF.

The V gene is TRBV5-6, the J gene TRBJ1-2, with 8 nucleotides matching TRBD1. The CDR3 is 13 amino acids. Germline V gene data show CDR1 as SGHDT and CDR2 as YYEEEE. V trimming: 4 bases; J trimming: 4 bases; junction bases outside the gene matches: 3. CDR3 in DNA: TGTGCCAGCAGCCTCGACAGGGGCTATGGCTACACCTTC. This codes for CASSLDRGYGYTF.

V and J are TRBV19 and TRBJ2-7; D gene ambiguous. V lost 5 bases and J lost 1, with 9 bases in between. Germline CDR1 and CDR2: LNHDA and SQIVND (reference sequence). The CDR3 runs to 13 residues. The CDR3 protein is CASSFGGSYEQYF. The DNA of the CDR3 is TGTGCCAGTAGTTTCGGCGGATCCTACGAGCAGTACTTC.

V usage is TRBV4-1 and J usage is TRBJ1-2, with a weak D call TRBD1 (5 bases). This CDR3 has 14 residues. Looked up from germline, CDR1 is MGHRA and CDR2 is YSYEKL. Trimming left V 0 bases short and J 4 bases short, with 9 bases between. The CDR3 spells CASSQDWGLYGYTF. In DNA, the CDR3 is TGCGCCAGCAGCCAAGACTGGGGCCTCTATGGCTACACCTTC.

The J gene is TRBJ2-7, the V gene TRBV27; 12 nucleotides line up with TRBD2. Germline V CDR1 and CDR2: MNHEY, SMNVEV (reference sequence). The CDR3 has 16 amino acids. The ends lost 6 bases at V and 7 bases at J; junction bases unmatched: 13. The CDR3 region has the DNA TGTGCCAGCAGACCCCCCTCGACTAGCGGGAGAGGTGAGCAGTACTTC. This codes for CASRPPSTSGRGEQYF.

The count of this clone is one. The V and J genes are TRBV25-1 and TRBJ2-1; TRBD2 might be the D (6 bases). The CDR3 contains 13 residues. Germline CDR1 is MGHDK and CDR2 is SYGVNS. V was clipped by 7 bases and J by 6 bases, with 13 bases between them. The CDR3 DNA sequence: TGTGCCAGCACCTCGTACGGGAGCAATGAGCAGTTCTTC. This sequence encodes CASTSYGSNEQFF.

J is TRBJ2-1 and V is TRBV7-3; tentative D call: TRBD2 (6 bases). V lost 5 bases to trimming and J lost 8 bases, with 19 bases between them. The CDR3 is 15 residues long. Germline CDR1 reads SGHTA; CDR2 reads FQGTGA. CDR3 sequence: CASSPRDSFSDEQFF. The CDR3 coding sequence is TGTGCCAGCAGCCCAAGGGACTCCTTTTCCGATGAGCAGTTCTTC.

This rearrangement joins TRBV7-8 to TRBJ1-3, with D hard to call. The CDR3 extends over 15 amino acids. Trimming shortened V by 6 bases and J by 9 bases, and 21 bases separated the two germline ends. CDR1 and CDR2 (germline): SGHVS, FQNEAQ. The CDR3 region is CASSPQHGLLGTIYF. The CDR3 region has the DNA TGTGCCAGCAGTCCTCAACACGGGTTATTGGGCACCATATATTTT.

In its sample, this clone was seen a few times. The J gene is TRBJ2-1, the V gene TRBV2; the match to TRBD2 covers 14 bases. With V trimmed by 1 base and J by 5 bases, 22 bases remained unmatched. The CDR3 runs to 23 residues. Germline values: CDR1 SNHLY, CDR2 FYNNEI. This CDR3 is CASSEDGIGTSGSRSTPHNEQFF. The CDR3 coding sequence is TGTGCCAGCAGTGAAGACGGGATCGGGACTAGCGGGAGTAGGAGCACTCCCCACAATGAGCAGTTCTTC.

The chain employs TRBV18 and TRBJ1-1; possible D gene TRBD1, 5 bases. The CDR3 is 14 amino acids. V was pared by 6 bases and J by 1 base, with 12 bases between. The germline V gene has CDR1 KGHSH and CDR2 LQKENI. The CDR3 nucleotides are TGTGCCAGCTCTCAGACGGACAAGAACACTGAAGCTTTCTTT. It is translated as CASSQTDKNTEAFF.